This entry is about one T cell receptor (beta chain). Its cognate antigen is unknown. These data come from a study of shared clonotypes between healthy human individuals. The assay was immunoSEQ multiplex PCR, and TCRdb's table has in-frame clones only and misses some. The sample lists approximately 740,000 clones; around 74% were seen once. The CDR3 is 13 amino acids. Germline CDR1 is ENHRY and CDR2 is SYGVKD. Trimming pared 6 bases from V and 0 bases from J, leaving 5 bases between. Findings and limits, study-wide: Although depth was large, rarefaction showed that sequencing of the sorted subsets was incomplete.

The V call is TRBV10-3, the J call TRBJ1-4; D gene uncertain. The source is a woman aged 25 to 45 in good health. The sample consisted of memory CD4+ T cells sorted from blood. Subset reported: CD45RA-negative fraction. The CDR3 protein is CAIRGSTNEKLFF. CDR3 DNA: TGTGCCATCAGGGGCTCAACTAATGAAAAACTGTTTTTT.